One and the same sample provided the 19 T cell receptor beta chains below, sequenced in a study of T cell changes during pregnancy in multiple sclerosis. Some clones are missing from TCRdb's copy, which holds only in-frame ones; the method was immunoSEQ multiplex PCR. There are roughly 89,000 clones in the sample; around 92% occur only once, and less than 2.5% lies in the top ten. This material consisted of peripheral blood, taken in the third trimester of pregnancy. The origin of the receptors is a female donor with multiple sclerosis, enrolled in a pregnancy study.

This sequence joins TRBV29-1 and TRBJ1-2; tentative D call: TRBD1 (6 bases). This CDR3 comprises 17 residues. V lost 7 bases, J lost 3 bases, and 27 bases lay in between. Germline values: CDR1 SQVTM, CDR2 ANQGSEA. The CDR3 spells CSAQPGTHTPWDYGYTF. CDR3 sequence (DNA): TGCAGCGCTCAACCCGGGACACACACTCCCTGGGACTATGGCTACACCTTC.

The J gene is TRBJ2-7, the V gene TRBV4-1; possibly TRBD1 for D (6 bases). CDR3 length equals 15 residues. In germline, CDR1 is MGHRA, CDR2 YSYEKL. The ends were cut back, 4 bases at V and 6 bases at J, with 19 bases in the middle. CDR3 in amino acids: CASSRVVRGGREQYF. The CDR3 DNA reads TGCGCCAGCAGCCGTGTAGTAAGAGGGGGTCGCGAGCAGTACTTC.

The chain is built from TRBV19 and TRBJ1-5; unclear D gene. The V end was cut by 2 bases, the J end by 6 bases, with 5 bases between. Germline V lookup: CDR1 LNHDA, CDR2 SQIVND (reference sequence). The CDR3 runs 12 residues. The CDR3 DNA is TGTGCCAGTAGTATACTCCGTCAGCCCCAGCATTTT. Amino acid sequence: CASSILRQPQHF. The variable domain in full, completed from reference TRBV19 and TRBJ1-5, reads DGGITQSPKYLFRKEGQNVTLSCEQNLNHDAMYWYRQDPGQGLRLIYYSQIVNDFQKGDIAEGYSVSREKKESFPLTVTSAQKNPTAFYLCASSILRQPQHFGDGTRLSIL.

V is TRBV5-1 and J is TRBJ1-1; a weak D match, TRBD1 (6 bases). The length of the CDR3 is 15 residues. Looked up from germline, CDR1 is SGHRS and CDR2 is YFSETQ. V shed 0 bases and J shed 0 bases, with 9 bases lying between them. The CDR3 sequence is CASSLEGVMNTEAFF. The CDR3 nucleotides read TGCGCCAGCAGCTTGGAGGGGGTTATGAACACTGAAGCTTTCTTT. Full variable domain (missing parts from reference TRBV5-1 and TRBJ1-1): KAGVTQTPRYLIKTRGQQVTLSCSPISGHRSVSWYQQTPGQGLQFLFEYFSETQRNKGNFPGRFSGRQFSNSRSEMNVSTLELGDSALYLCASSLEGVMNTEAFFGQGTRLTVV.

V is TRBV28 and J is TRBJ2-7; no reliable D call. CDR3 length equals 10 residues. Trimming stripped 6 bases from V and 4 bases from J, with 4 bases between. The germline gives CDR1 MDHEN, CDR2 SYDVKM. This CDR3 reads CASSHYEQYF. CDR3 nucleotide sequence: TGTGCCAGCAGCCATTACGAGCAGTACTTC.

The chain recombines TRBV28 with TRBJ1-1; TRBD1 aligns across 8 bases. The CDR3 is made up of 15 amino acids. The germline V gene encodes CDR1 MDHEN and CDR2 SYDVKM. V lost 6 bases and J lost 2; bases outside the gene matches: 8. CDR3 coding DNA: TGTGCCAGCAGCACCAGGGGGCTCGGTAACACTGAAGCTTTCTTT. Its protein is CASSTRGLGNTEAFF.

The chain combines TRBV5-6 with TRBJ1-2; 9 bases are shared with TRBD1. Germline values: CDR1 SGHDT, CDR2 YYEEEE. With 4 bases clipped from V and 6 bases from J, the junction kept 4 bases outside the gene matches. This CDR3 spans 13 amino acids. The CDR3 DNA reads as TGTGCCAGCAGCCCAGGGACAGGGCATGGCTACACCTTC. Translating gives CASSPGTGHGYTF.

The rearrangement links TRBV6-5 to TRBJ1-5; D remains ambiguous. Germline assignment: CDR1 MNHEY and CDR2 SVGAGI. CDR3 length: 13 residues. Trimming removed 4 bases at V and 5 bases at J, with 9 bases between. The CDR3 protein is CASSWSVDQPQHF. DNA for the CDR3: TGTGCCAGCAGTTGGAGCGTTGATCAGCCCCAGCATTTT.

The V and J genes are TRBV19 and TRBJ2-7; weak D call: TRBD1 (5 bases). Germline V lookup: CDR1 LNHDA, CDR2 SQIVND (reference sequence). CDR3 length: 13 amino acids. Trimming left V 0 bases short and J 3 bases short, with 6 bases between. CDR3 protein: CASSIEDSYEQYF. The CDR3 coding sequence is TGTGCCAGTAGTATAGAAGACAGCTACGAGCAGTACTTC.

The chain joins TRBV11-2 to TRBJ2-1, with 8 bases lining up with TRBD1. The V gene's germline CDR1 is SGHAT and CDR2 FQNNGV. V shed 5 bases, J shed 8 bases, and the junction held 8 bases outside the gene matches. CDR3 size: 14 residues. The CDR3 bases are TGTGCCAGCAGCCTTCGACAGGGGTGGGATGAGCAGTTCTTC. Translated: CASSLRQGWDEQFF.

This chain links TRBV6-1 with TRBJ2-3; D may be TRBD2 (6 bases). In germline, CDR1 is MNHNS, CDR2 SASEGT. V was pared by 0 bases and J by 1 base, with 8 bases between. This CDR3 has 15 residues. CDR3 sequence (DNA): TGTGCCAGCAGTGAAGCGGGACTTCGCACAGATACGCAGTATTTT. The encoded protein is CASSEAGLRTDTQYF.

This clone was counted once. The chain combines TRBV7-2 with TRBJ2-7; D call uncertain. The length of the CDR3 is 14 residues. V lost 6 bases and J 3 bases, leaving 15 bases between the germline ends. The germline gives CDR1 SGHTA, CDR2 FQGNSA. CDR3 amino acids: CASRQVNGDYEQYF. The CDR3 DNA follows: TGTGCCAGCAGGCAGGTAAACGGCGACTACGAGCAGTACTTC.

J is TRBJ2-2 and V is TRBV27; 8 bases fit TRBD1. Per the germline V gene, CDR1 is MNHEY and CDR2 is SMNVEV (reference sequence). Trimming at V came to 3 bases and at J to 5 bases, leaving 11 bases not matched to a gene. This CDR3 has 17 residues. This CDR3 reads CASSFQQGAARTGELFF. CDR3 bases: TGTGCCAGCAGTTTCCAGCAGGGGGCGGCTCGAACCGGGGAGCTGTTTTTT.

CDR3 nucleotides: TGTGCCAGCTCACCAGCAGACTCTGGAAACACCATATATTTT. Amino acids: CASSPADSGNTIYF. The rearrangement joins TRBV18 to TRBJ1-3, with D unresolved. The CDR3 totals 14 residues. Germline CDR1 is KGHSH and CDR2 is LQKENI. Trimming cost V 2 bases and J 0 bases, with 5 bases left between them.

The rearrangement links TRBV29-1 to TRBJ2-1; tentatively, D is TRBD2 (6 bases). Per germline, CDR1 SQVTM and CDR2 ANQGSEA. The CDR3 has 11 residues. CDR3: CSFREVAQQFF. The CDR3 DNA reads as TGCAGTTTTAGGGAGGTTGCCCAGCAGTTCTTC.

The chain uses TRBV6-5 and TRBJ2-1, with TRBD2 identical over 13 bases. With V trimmed by 2 bases and J by 8 bases, 6 bases remained unmatched. There are 16 residues in the CDR3. Per the germline V gene, CDR1 is MNHEY and CDR2 is SVGAGI. CDR3 sequence reads: CASSYRTSGSSDEQFF. The CDR3 nucleotides are TGTGCCAGCAGTTACCGGACTAGCGGGAGTAGCGATGAGCAGTTCTTC.

This rearrangement joins TRBV7-9 to TRBJ2-2; TRBD2 matches 7 bases. This CDR3 has 19 amino acids. The ends lost 2 bases at V and 0 bases at J; junction bases unmatched: 12. Germline V CDR1 and CDR2: SEHNR, FQNEAQ (reference sequence). The CDR3 DNA reads as TGTGCCAGCAGCTTAAGGTTGTCCGGGAGGCCGGCGAACACCGGGGAGCTGTTTTTT. Its protein product is CASSLRLSGRPANTGELFF. The whole variable domain, filled in from reference TRBV7-9 and TRBJ2-2, reads DTGVSQNPRHKITKRGQNVTFRCDPISEHNRLYWYRQTLGQGPEFLTYFQNEAQLEKSRLLSDRFSAERPKGSFSTLEIQRTEQGDSAMYLCASSLRLSGRPANTGELFFGEGSRLTVL.

CDR3 region: CASSHRGGEQYF. DNA of the CDR3: TGTGCCAGCAGCCATAGGGGGGGCGAGCAGTACTTC. The chain combines TRBV6-5 with TRBJ2-7; tentatively, D is TRBD2 (7 bases). The V gene lost 6 bases and the J gene lost 6 bases, with 12 bases spanning the gap. The CDR3 is made up of 12 amino acids. Germline CDR1 reads MNHEY; CDR2 reads SVGAGI.

V and J are TRBV5-6 and TRBJ2-3; 8 nucleotides match TRBD1. This CDR3 comprises 14 residues. Germline assignment: CDR1 SGHDT and CDR2 YYEEEE. The junction had 5 bases not matched to a gene; V was cut back by 3 bases and J by 5 bases. CDR3 in amino acids: CASSSDREVDTQYF. The CDR3 DNA sequence: TGTGCCAGCAGCTCGGACAGGGAGGTAGATACGCAGTATTTT. Complete variable domain (other parts from reference TRBV5-6 and TRBJ2-3): DAGVTQSPTHLIKTRGQQVTLRCSPKSGHDTVSWYQQALGQGPQFIFQYYEEEERQRGNFPDRFSGHQFPNYSSELNVNALLLGDSALYLCASSSDREVDTQYFGPGTRLTVL.